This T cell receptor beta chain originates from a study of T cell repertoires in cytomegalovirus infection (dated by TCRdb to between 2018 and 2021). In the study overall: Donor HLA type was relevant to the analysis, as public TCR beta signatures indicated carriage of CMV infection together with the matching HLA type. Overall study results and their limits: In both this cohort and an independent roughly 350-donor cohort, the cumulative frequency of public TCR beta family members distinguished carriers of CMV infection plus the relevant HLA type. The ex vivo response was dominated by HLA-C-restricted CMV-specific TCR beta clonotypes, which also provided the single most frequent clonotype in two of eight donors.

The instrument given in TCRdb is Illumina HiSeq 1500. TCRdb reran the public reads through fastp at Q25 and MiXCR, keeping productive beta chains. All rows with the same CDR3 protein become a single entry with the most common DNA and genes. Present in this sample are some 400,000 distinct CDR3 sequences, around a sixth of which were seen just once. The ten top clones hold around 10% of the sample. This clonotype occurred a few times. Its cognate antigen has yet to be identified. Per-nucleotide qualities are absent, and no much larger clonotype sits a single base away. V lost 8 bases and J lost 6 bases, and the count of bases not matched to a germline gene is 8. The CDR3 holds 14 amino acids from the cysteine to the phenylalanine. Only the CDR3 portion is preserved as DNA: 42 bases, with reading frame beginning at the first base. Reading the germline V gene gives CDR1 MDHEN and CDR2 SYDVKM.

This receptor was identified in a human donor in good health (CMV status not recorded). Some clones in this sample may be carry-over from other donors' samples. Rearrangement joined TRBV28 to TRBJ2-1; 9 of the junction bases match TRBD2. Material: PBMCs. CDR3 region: CASGGLAPVNEQFF. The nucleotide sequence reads TGTGCCAGCGGAGGACTAGCGCCGGTCAATGAGCAGTTCTTC.